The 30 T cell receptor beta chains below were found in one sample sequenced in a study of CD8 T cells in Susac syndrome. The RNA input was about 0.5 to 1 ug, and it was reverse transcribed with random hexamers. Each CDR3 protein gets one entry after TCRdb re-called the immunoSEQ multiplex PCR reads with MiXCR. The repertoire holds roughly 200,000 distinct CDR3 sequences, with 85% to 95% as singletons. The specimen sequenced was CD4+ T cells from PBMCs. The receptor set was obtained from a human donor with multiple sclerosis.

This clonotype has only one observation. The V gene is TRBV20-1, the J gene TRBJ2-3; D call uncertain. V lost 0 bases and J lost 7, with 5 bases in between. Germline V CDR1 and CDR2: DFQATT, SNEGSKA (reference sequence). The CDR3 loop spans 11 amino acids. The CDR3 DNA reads TGCAGTGCTAGAGATAGGAATACGCAGTATTTT. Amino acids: CSARDRNTQYF.

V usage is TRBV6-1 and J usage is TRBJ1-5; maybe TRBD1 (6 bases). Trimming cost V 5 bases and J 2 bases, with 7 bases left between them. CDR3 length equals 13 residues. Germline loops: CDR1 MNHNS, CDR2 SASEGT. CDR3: CASSRTGNQPQHF. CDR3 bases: TGTGCCAGCAGTAGGACAGGCAATCAGCCCCAGCATTTT.

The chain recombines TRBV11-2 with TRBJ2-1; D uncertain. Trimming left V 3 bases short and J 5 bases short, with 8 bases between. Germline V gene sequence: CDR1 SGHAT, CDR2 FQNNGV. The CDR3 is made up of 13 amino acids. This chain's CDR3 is CASSLDGHNEQFF. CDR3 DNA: TGTGCCAGCAGCTTGGATGGACACAATGAGCAGTTCTTC.

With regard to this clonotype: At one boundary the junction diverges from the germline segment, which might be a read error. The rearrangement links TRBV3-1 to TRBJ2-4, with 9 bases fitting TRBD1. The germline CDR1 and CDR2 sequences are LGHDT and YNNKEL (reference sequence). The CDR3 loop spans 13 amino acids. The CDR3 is CASSHGLDRGMDF. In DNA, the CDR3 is TGTGCCAGCAGCCATGGTCTGGACAGGGGAATGGACTTC.

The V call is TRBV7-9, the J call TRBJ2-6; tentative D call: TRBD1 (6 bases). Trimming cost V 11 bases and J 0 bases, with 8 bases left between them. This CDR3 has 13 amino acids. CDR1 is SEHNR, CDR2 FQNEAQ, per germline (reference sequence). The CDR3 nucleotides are TGTGCCGGGGGCTTCTCTGGGGCCAACGTCCTGACTTTC. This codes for CAGGFSGANVLTF. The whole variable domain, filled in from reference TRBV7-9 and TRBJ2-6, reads DTGVSQNPRHKITKRGQNVTFRCDPISEHNRLYWYRQTLGQGPEFLTYFQNEAQLEKSRLLSDRFSAERPKGSFSTLEIQRTEQGDSAMYLCAGGFSGANVLTFGAGSRLTVL.

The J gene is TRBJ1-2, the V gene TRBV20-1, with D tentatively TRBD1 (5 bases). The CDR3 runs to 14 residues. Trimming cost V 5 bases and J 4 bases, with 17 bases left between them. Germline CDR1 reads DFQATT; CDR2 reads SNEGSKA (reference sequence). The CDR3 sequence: CSAVSGTFTYGYTF. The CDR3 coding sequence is TGCAGTGCTGTTTCCGGGACTTTCACCTATGGCTACACCTTC.

CDR3 coding DNA: TGTGCCATCACCCCGGGACACCTCTCTGGGGCCAACGTCCTGACTTTC. It translates to CAITPGHLSGANVLTF. The gene calls are TRBV10-3 and TRBJ2-6, with D perhaps matching TRBD1 (6 bases). CDR1 ENHRY and CDR2 SYGVKD come from the germline V gene. Trimming pared 7 bases from V and 0 bases from J, leaving 13 bases between. The CDR3 length is 16 residues.

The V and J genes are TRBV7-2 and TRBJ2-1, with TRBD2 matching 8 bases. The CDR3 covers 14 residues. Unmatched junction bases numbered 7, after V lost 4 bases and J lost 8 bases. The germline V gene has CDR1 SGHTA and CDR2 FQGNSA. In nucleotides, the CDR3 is TGTGCCAGCAGCTCCGCGGGGGGTATCGATGAGCAGTTCTTC. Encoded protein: CASSSAGGIDEQFF. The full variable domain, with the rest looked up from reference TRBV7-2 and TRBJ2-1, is GAGVSQSPSNKVTEKGKDVELRCDPISGHTALYWYRQSLGQGLEFLIYFQGNSAPDKSGLPSDRFSAERTGGSVSTLTIQRTQQEDSAVYLCASSSAGGIDEQFFGPGTRLTVL.

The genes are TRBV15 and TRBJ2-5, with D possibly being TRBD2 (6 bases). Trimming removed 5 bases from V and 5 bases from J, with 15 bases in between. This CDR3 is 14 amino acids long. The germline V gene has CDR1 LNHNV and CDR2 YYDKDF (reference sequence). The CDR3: CATSARLGRETQYF. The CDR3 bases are TGTGCCACCAGCGCCCGACTAGGGAGGGAGACCCAGTACTTC.

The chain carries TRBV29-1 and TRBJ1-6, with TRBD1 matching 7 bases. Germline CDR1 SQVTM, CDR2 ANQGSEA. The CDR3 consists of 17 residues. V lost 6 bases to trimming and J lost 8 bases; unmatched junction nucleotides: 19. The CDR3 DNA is TGCAGCGTCAACCTGGGCTTTTTGAGGGGGCGGGATTCACCCCTCCACTTT. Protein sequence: CSVNLGFLRGRDSPLHF.

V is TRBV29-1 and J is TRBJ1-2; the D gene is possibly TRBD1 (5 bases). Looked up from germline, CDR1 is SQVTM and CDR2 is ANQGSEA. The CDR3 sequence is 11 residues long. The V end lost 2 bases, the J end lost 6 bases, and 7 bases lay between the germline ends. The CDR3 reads CSVERGDGYTF. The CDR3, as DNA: TGCAGCGTTGAAAGGGGTGATGGCTACACCTTC.

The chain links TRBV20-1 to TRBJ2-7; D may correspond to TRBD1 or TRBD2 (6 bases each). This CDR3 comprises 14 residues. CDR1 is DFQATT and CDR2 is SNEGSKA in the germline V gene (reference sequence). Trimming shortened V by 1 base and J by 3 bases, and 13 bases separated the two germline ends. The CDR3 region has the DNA TGCAGTGCTAGAGCCCTCGGGGGCAGCTACGAGCAGTACGTC. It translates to CSARALGGSYEQYV.

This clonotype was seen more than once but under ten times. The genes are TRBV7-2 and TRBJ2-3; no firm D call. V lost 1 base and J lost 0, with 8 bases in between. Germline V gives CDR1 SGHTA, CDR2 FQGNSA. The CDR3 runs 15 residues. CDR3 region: CASSLGPTSTDTQYF. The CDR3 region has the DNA TGTGCCAGCAGCTTAGGACCAACGAGCACAGATACGCAGTATTTT.

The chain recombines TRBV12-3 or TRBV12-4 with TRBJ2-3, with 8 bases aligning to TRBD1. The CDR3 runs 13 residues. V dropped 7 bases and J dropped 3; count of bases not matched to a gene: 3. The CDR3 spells CASTQGATDTQYF. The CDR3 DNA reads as TGTGCCAGCACCCAGGGGGCAACAGATACGCAGTATTTT.

The CDR3 reads CASSVAAGPSYNEQFF. The CDR3 nucleotides read TGTGCCAGCAGCGTAGCGGCAGGGCCCTCCTACAATGAGCAGTTCTTC. This chain links TRBV9 with TRBJ2-1; maybe TRBD1 (5 bases). The CDR3 consists of 16 residues. V was trimmed by 0 bases and J by 0 bases, leaving 10 bases between them. Per the germline V gene, CDR1 is SGDLS and CDR2 is YYNGEE.

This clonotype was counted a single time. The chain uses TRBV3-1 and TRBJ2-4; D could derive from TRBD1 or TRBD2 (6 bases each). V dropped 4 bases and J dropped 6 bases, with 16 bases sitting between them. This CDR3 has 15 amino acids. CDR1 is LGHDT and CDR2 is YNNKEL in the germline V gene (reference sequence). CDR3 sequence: CASSLQQGGVNIQYF. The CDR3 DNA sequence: TGTGCCAGCAGCCTTCAACAGGGAGGAGTAAACATTCAGTACTTC.

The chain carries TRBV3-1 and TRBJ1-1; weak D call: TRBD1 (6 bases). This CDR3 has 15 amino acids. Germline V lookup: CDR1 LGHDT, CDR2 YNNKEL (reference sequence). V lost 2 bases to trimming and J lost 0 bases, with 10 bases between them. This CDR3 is CASSQRRGMNTEAFF. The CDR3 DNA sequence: TGTGCCAGCAGCCAACGGAGGGGGATGAACACTGAAGCTTTCTTT. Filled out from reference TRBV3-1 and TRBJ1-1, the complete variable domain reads DTAVSQTPKYLVTQMGNDKSIKCEQNLGHDTMYWYKQDSKKFLKIMFSYNNKELIINETVPNRFSPKSPDKAHLNLHINSLELGDSAVYFCASSQRRGMNTEAFFGQGTRLTVV.

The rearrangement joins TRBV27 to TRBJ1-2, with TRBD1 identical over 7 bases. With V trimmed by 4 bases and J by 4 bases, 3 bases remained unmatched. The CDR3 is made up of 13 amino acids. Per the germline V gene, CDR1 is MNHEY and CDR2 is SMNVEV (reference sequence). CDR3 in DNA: TGTGCCAGCAGTTGGGACAGCTCCTATGGCTACACCTTC. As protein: CASSWDSSYGYTF.

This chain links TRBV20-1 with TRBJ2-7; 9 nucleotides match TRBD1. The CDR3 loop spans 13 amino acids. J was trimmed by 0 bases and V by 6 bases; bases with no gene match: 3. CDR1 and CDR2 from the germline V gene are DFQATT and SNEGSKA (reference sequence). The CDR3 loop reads CSAWGQGSYEQYF. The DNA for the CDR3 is TGCAGTGCGTGGGGACAGGGCTCCTACGAGCAGTACTTC.

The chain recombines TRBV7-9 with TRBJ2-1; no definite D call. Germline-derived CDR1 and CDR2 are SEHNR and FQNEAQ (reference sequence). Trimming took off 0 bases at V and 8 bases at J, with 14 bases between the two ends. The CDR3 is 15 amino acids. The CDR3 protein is CASSLAEGRADEQFF. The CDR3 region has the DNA TGTGCCAGCAGCTTAGCGGAAGGCCGGGCAGATGAGCAGTTCTTC.

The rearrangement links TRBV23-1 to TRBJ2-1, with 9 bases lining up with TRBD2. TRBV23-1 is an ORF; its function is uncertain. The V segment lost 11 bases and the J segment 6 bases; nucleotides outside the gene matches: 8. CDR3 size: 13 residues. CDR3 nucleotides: TGCGCCGTCCCCGGCGGGGGGGCCAATGAGCAGTTCTTC. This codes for CAVPGGGANEQFF.

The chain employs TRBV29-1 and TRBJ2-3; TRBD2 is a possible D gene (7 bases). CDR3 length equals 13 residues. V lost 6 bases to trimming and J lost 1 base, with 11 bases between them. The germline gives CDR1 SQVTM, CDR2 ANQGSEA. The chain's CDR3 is CSVGGGGTDTQYF. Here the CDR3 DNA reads TGCAGCGTAGGAGGGGGGGGCACAGATACGCAGTATTTT.

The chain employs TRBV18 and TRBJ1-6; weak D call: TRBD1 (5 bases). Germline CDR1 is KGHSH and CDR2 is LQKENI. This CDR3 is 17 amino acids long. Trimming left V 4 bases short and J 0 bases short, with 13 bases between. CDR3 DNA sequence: TGTGCCAGCTCACTCCAGGGCATGAGCTCCTATAATTCACCCCTCCACTTT. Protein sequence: CASSLQGMSSYNSPLHF.

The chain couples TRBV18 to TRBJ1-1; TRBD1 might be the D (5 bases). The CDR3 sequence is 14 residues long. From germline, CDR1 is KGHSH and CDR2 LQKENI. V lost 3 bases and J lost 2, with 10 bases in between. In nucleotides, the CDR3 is TGTGCCAGCTCACCGCTCGGGGGTAACACTGAAGCTTTCTTT. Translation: CASSPLGGNTEAFF.

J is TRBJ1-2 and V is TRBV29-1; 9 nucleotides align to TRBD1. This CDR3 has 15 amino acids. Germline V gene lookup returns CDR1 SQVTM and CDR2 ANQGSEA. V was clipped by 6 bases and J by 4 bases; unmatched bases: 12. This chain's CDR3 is CSVPERDRDSYGYTF. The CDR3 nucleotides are TGCAGCGTGCCTGAGAGGGACAGGGACAGCTATGGCTACACCTTC.

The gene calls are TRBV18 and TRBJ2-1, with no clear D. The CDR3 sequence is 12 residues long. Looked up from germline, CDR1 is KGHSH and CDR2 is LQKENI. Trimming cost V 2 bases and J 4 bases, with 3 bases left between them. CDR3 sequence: CASSPTYNEQFF. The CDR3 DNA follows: TGTGCCAGCTCACCAACTTACAATGAGCAGTTCTTC.

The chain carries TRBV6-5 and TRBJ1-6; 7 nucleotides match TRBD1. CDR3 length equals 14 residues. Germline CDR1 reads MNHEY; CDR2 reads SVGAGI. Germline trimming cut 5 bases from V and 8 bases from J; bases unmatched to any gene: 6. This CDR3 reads CASSPDRSYSPLHF. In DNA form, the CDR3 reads TGTGCCAGCAGTCCGGACAGGAGCTATTCACCCCTCCACTTT.

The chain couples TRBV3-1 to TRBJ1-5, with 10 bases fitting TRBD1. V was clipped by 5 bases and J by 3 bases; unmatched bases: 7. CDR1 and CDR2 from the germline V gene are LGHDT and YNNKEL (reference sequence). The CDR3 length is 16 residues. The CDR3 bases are TGTGCCAGCAGCAGTGGGACAGGGGTTCTCAATCAGCCCCAGCATTTT. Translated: CASSSGTGVLNQPQHF.

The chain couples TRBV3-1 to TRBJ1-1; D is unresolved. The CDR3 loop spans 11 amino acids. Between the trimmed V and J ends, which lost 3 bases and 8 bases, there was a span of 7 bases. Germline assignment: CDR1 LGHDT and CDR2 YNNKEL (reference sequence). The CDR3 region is CASSQADEAFF. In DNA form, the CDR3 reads TGTGCCAGCAGCCAGGCAGACGAAGCTTTCTTT.

CDR3 protein: CASSQIVTGPGYTF. The CDR3 DNA reads as TGTGCCAGCAGCCAAATCGTGACAGGACCTGGCTACACCTTC. V gene TRBV3-1 combines with J gene TRBJ1-2; tentative D call: TRBD1 (6 bases). The CDR3 runs 14 residues. Trimming removed 2 bases at V and 7 bases at J, with 14 bases between. Per germline, CDR1 LGHDT and CDR2 YNNKEL (reference sequence). Full variable domain (outside the CDR3, taken from reference TRBV3-1 and TRBJ1-2): DTAVSQTPKYLVTQMGNDKSIKCEQNLGHDTMYWYKQDSKKFLKIMFSYNNKELIINETVPNRFSPKSPDKAHLNLHINSLELGDSAVYFCASSQIVTGPGYTFGSGTRLTVV.